This TCR beta chain was identified during a study of human thymus T cells. The study, taken as a whole, reports: In unrelated individuals, thymic repertoires overlapped highly, according to related research. Apparent skewing of V and J gene usage characterized both thymic and blood repertoires.

The CDR3 covers 15 residues. The V and J ends lost 0 bases and 4 bases, in that order; junction bases with no gene match: 5. Germline CDR1 LGHNA, CDR2 YSLEER. Generated by immunoSEQ multiplex PCR, the TCRdb table keeps only in-frame clones and is missing some. The sample carries roughly 130,000 clones, over 85% recorded once. Of note for this clone: Its target is not known.

Resections from corrective heart surgery supplied the thymus tissue. Each of the donors was a healthy Finnish infant who was undergoing open corrective cardiac surgery for congenital heart defects. The V and J genes are TRBV4-3 and TRBJ1-2, with 7 bases matching TRBD1. The sequenced sample consisted of thymus tissue. The sequence came from a boy under two years old with a congenital heart defect but otherwise immunologically healthy. The CDR3, as DNA: TGCGCCAGCAGCCAAGAGGCGGACAGGCCCTATGGCTACACCTTC. This encodes CASSQEADRPYGYTF.